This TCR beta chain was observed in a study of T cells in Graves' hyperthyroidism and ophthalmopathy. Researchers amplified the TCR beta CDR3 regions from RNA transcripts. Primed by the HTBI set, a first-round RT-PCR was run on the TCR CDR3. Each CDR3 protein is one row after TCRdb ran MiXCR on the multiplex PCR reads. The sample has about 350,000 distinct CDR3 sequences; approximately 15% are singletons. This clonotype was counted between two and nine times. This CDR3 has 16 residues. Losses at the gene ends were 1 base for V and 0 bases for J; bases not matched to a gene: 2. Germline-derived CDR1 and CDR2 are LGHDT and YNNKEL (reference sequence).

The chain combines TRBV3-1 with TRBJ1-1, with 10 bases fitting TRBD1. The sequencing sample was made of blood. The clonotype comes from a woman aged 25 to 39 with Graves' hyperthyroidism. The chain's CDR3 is CASSQGTGGVNTEAFF. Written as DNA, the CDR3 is TGTGCCAGCAGCCAAGGGACAGGGGGGGTGAACACTGAAGCTTTCTTT.